The 14 T cell receptor beta chains reported below all come from one sample, sequenced in a study of control samples from healthy donors and cancer patients. The method was immunoSEQ multiplex PCR; TCRdb's version includes in-frame clones alone and lacks a portion of them. The sample lists some 110,000 clones, 85% to 90% occurring once. What was sequenced was blood. The source of these receptors is a woman in her seventies in good health.

The CDR3 region has the DNA TGTGCCAGCAGTTATCCCGACAGGGGGAGCACAGATACGCAGTATTTT. Amino acid sequence: CASSYPDRGSTDTQYF. V and J are TRBV6-2 or TRBV6-3 and TRBJ2-3; 9 nucleotides match TRBD1. Germline V gene sequence: CDR1 MNHEY, CDR2 SVGEGT. The CDR3 has 16 amino acids. Unmatched junction bases numbered 4, after V lost 3 bases and J lost 0 bases.

V gene TRBV9 combines with J gene TRBJ1-4, with 11 bases identical to TRBD1. The CDR3 is 15 amino acids. CDR1 and CDR2 (germline): SGDLS, YYNGEE. V dropped 2 bases and J dropped 7; count of bases not matched to a gene: 4. The CDR3 sequence is CASSVGTGGVEKLFF. CDR3 DNA: TGTGCCAGCAGCGTTGGGACAGGGGGTGTTGAAAAACTGTTTTTT.

This clone occurred once. The chain carries TRBV5-1 and TRBJ1-2; D possibly corresponds to TRBD1 (5 bases). Germline V CDR1 and CDR2: SGHRS, YFSETQ. V shed 4 bases and J shed 4 bases, with 14 bases lying between them. This CDR3 is 14 amino acids long. CDR3: CASSPTGAPYGYTF. The CDR3 nucleotides are TGCGCCAGCAGCCCCACCGGGGCTCCCTATGGCTACACCTTC.

The CDR3 here is CASSPTGGHQPQHF. The CDR3 DNA sequence: TGTGCCAGCAGTCCGACAGGGGGACATCAGCCCCAGCATTTT. V and J are TRBV6-4 and TRBJ1-5; 9 bases are shared with TRBD1. CDR3 length: 14 amino acids. The germline gives CDR1 MRHNA, CDR2 SNTAGT. The trim removed 5 bases at V and 5 bases at J, leaving 4 bases unmatched.

The chain uses TRBV29-1 and TRBJ1-6; the D is unclear. The CDR3 is made up of 13 amino acids. V lost 5 bases, J lost 5 bases, and 10 bases lay in between. CDR1 is SQVTM and CDR2 is ANQGSEA in the germline V gene. CDR3 coding DNA: TGCAGCGTTTCGGAGACAAATAATTCACCCCTCCACTTT. Amino acid sequence: CSVSETNNSPLHF.

The chain uses TRBV2 and TRBJ2-7; tentatively, D is TRBD2 (5 bases). The V end was cut by 10 bases, the J end by 3 bases, with 13 bases between. Germline V gene lookup returns CDR1 SNHLY and CDR2 FYNNEI. The length of the CDR3 is 12 residues. CDR3 in DNA: TGTGCCAATTCCCGTGAGGGCTACGAGCAGTACTTC. Its translation is CANSREGYEQYF.

The CDR3 bases are TGTGCCAGCAGTCCTTTTGCTAACTATGGCTACACCTTC. Translation gives CASSPFANYGYTF. The chain uses TRBV6-6 and TRBJ1-2; no firm D call. The length of the CDR3 is 13 residues. In germline, CDR1 is MNHNY, CDR2 SVGAGI (reference sequence). V was pared by 5 bases and J by 0 bases, with 7 bases between.

V and J are TRBV4-2 and TRBJ2-7; D possibly corresponds to TRBD1 (6 bases). The V end was cut by 4 bases, the J end by 1 base, with 14 bases between. CDR1 LGHNA and CDR2 YNFKEQ come from the germline V gene. The CDR3 is 15 amino acids. Written as DNA, the CDR3 is TGTGCCAGCAGCCGACAGGCTGGTCCGTCCTACGAGCAGTACTTC. Amino acid sequence: CASSRQAGPSYEQYF.

This chain joins TRBV4-1 and TRBJ2-5; D perhaps matches TRBD2 (6 bases). CDR1 is MGHRA and CDR2 is YSYEKL in the germline V gene. The germline V and J ends were trimmed by 4 bases and 2 bases, with 11 bases remaining between them. The CDR3 extends over 14 amino acids. The CDR3 spells CASSPRLVQETQYF. In nucleotides, the CDR3 is TGCGCCAGCAGCCCTCGACTAGTTCAAGAGACCCAGTACTTC.

This chain uses TRBV7-9 with TRBJ1-2; 8 bases align to TRBD1. This CDR3 has 17 amino acids. Germline values: CDR1 SEHNR, CDR2 FQNEAQ (reference sequence). With V trimmed by 8 bases and J by 5 bases, 19 bases remained unmatched. The CDR3 is CASGETGAMGGVYGYTF. CDR3 coding DNA: TGTGCCAGCGGTGAGACAGGGGCCATGGGAGGGGTTTATGGCTACACCTTC.

This chain uses TRBV5-1 with TRBJ2-3, with D unclear. In germline, CDR1 is SGHRS, CDR2 YFSETQ. V was trimmed by 4 bases and J by 6 bases, leaving 15 bases between them. There are 14 residues in the CDR3. The CDR3 loop reads CASSSYWLADTQYF. The CDR3 coding sequence is TGCGCCAGCAGCAGCTATTGGTTGGCGGATACGCAGTATTTT.

The chain has TRBV5-8 and TRBJ1-5; the match to TRBD1 covers 11 bases. The CDR3 is 14 residues long. J lost 6 bases, V lost 5 bases, and 4 bases had no gene match. Germline-derived CDR1 and CDR2 are SGHTS and YDEGEE. The CDR3 here is CASRGQGGGQPQHF. CDR3 nucleotide sequence: TGTGCCAGCAGGGGACAGGGGGGCGGTCAGCCCCAGCATTTT.

The V call is TRBV5-1, the J call TRBJ2-1, with 12 bases lining up with TRBD2. This CDR3 is built from 16 residues. Germline CDR1 SGHRS, CDR2 YFSETQ. After removal of 4 bases from V and 8 bases from J, the junction contained 10 bases not matched to a gene. DNA for the CDR3: TGCGCCAGCAGCCCTAGGACTAGCGGGGTCTCTGATGAGCAGTTCTTC. Its translation is CASSPRTSGVSDEQFF.

The gene calls are TRBV2 and TRBJ1-4; D might be TRBD1 (5 bases). With 5 bases removed from V and 1 base from J, the gap between germline ends came to 11 bases. CDR1 and CDR2 from the germline V gene are SNHLY and FYNNEI. The CDR3 totals 15 residues. CDR3 sequence reads: CASSFQGQTNEKLFF. In DNA form, the CDR3 reads TGTGCCAGCAGTTTTCAGGGTCAAACTAATGAAAAACTGTTTTTT. The full variable domain, its missing parts supplied by reference TRBV2 and TRBJ1-4, is EPEVTQTPSHQVTQMGQEVILRCVPISNHLYFYWYRQILGQKVEFLVSFYNNEISEKSEIFDDQFSVERPDGSNFTLKIRSTKLEDSAMYFCASSFQGQTNEKLFFGSGTQLSVL.